The 17 T cell receptor beta chains presented below share a single source sample, sequenced in a study of blood T cell repertoires in COVID-19. Using immunoSEQ multiplex PCR, the repertoire was profiled, and TCRdb retains in-frame clones only, with some absent. The sample yields fewer than 250,000 clones, approximately 80% seen once. Sequences were obtained from PBMCs or T cells enriched from blood (not recorded which). Receptor source: a woman in her 50s with acute COVID-19.

The chain uses TRBV18 and TRBJ1-4; D is unresolved. V lost 3 bases, J lost 7 bases, and 9 bases lay in between. This CDR3 region has 13 residues. Germline CDR1 reads KGHSH; CDR2 reads LQKENI. CDR3 coding DNA: TGTGCCAGCTCACCGAGTGGTACTGAAAAACTGTTTTTT. Encoded protein: CASSPSGTEKLFF. Supplemented by reference TRBV18 and TRBJ1-4, the full variable domain reads NAGVMQNPRHLVRRRGQEARLRCSPMKGHSHVYWYRQLPEEGLKFMVYLQKENIIDESGMPKERFSAEFPKEGPSILRIQQVVRGDSAAYFCASSPSGTEKLFFGSGTQLSVL.

This chain joins TRBV5-1 and TRBJ2-7; D possibly corresponds to TRBD1 (5 bases). CDR1 SGHRS and CDR2 YFSETQ come from the germline V gene. This CDR3 has 15 residues. The V end was cut by 0 bases, the J end by 3 bases, with 13 bases between. In DNA form, the CDR3 reads TGCGCCAGCAGCTTGGACCTGACAGTTTTCTACGAGCAGTACTTC. Protein product: CASSLDLTVFYEQYF.

CDR3 amino acids: CASSLAGRYSNQPQHF. In DNA, the CDR3 is TGTGCCAGCAGCTTGGCGGGACGGTATAGCAATCAGCCCCAGCATTTT. The chain uses TRBV7-8 and TRBJ1-5; tentative D call: TRBD1 (5 bases). The CDR3 loop spans 16 amino acids. Germline V lookup: CDR1 SGHVS, CDR2 FQNEAQ. V lost 3 bases, J lost 0 bases, and 12 bases lay in between.

The V and J genes are TRBV28 and TRBJ1-1; D gene uncertain. Germline V CDR1 and CDR2: MDHEN, SYDVKM. The V and J ends lost 5 bases and 6 bases respectively, with 13 bases between them. The CDR3 is 13 amino acids. As DNA, the CDR3 is TGTGCCAGCAGTCCTACTCCCGGGGCTGAAGCTTTCTTT. This translates into CASSPTPGAEAFF. Looking up the rest from reference TRBV28 and TRBJ1-1 gives the full variable domain: DVKVTQSSRYLVKRTGEKVFLECVQDMDHENMFWYRQDPGLGLRLIYFSYDVKMKEKGDIPEGYSVSREKKERFSLILESASTNQTSMYLCASSPTPGAEAFFGQGTRLTVV.

V usage is TRBV28 and J usage is TRBJ1-1; 8 positions match TRBD1. Germline CDR1 and CDR2: MDHEN and SYDVKM. The CDR3 runs to 14 residues. The junction had 8 bases not matched to a gene; V was cut back by 5 bases and J by 6 bases. The CDR3 reads CASSILGQASEAFF. In DNA, the CDR3 is TGTGCCAGCAGTATTCTGGGACAGGCCTCTGAAGCTTTCTTT. The full variable domain, completed using reference TRBV28 and TRBJ1-1, is DVKVTQSSRYLVKRTGEKVFLECVQDMDHENMFWYRQDPGLGLRLIYFSYDVKMKEKGDIPEGYSVSREKKERFSLILESASTNQTSMYLCASSILGQASEAFFGQGTRLTVV.

In DNA, the CDR3 is TGTGCCAGCAGCTGGACAAGCTCCTATAATTCACCCCTCCACTTT. Translating gives CASSWTSSYNSPLHF. The rearrangement links TRBV11-3 to TRBJ1-6; possibly TRBD1 for D (5 bases). The CDR3 has 15 amino acids. V lost 4 bases and J 0 bases, leaving 7 bases between the germline ends. CDR1 is SGHNT and CDR2 is YENEEA in the germline V gene.

This clone was recorded at least ten times. This chain connects TRBV24-1 to TRBJ2-1; TRBD2 matches at 12 bases. Germline CDR1 reads KGHDR; CDR2 reads SFDVKD. This CDR3 has 19 residues. The junction had 9 bases not matched to a gene; V was cut back by 4 bases and J by 0 bases. The CDR3 here is CATSDIPGLAGSSYNEQFF. The CDR3, as DNA: TGTGCCACCAGTGACATACCGGGACTAGCGGGCAGCTCCTACAATGAGCAGTTCTTC.

The chain joins TRBV18 to TRBJ2-7; TRBD1 matches at 8 bases. The CDR3 spans 17 residues. Germline-derived CDR1 and CDR2 are KGHSH and LQKENI. J gave up 0 bases and V 2 bases, and 9 bases lay outside the gene matches. The DNA of the CDR3 is TGTGCCAGCTCACCATCGGGGACAGGTCCACTCTCCTACGAGCAGTACTTC. It codes for CASSPSGTGPLSYEQYF.

The chain recombines TRBV28 with TRBJ2-1; 10 positions agree with TRBD1. Germline trimming cut 6 bases from V and 7 bases from J; bases unmatched to any gene: 9. CDR1 MDHEN and CDR2 SYDVKM come from the germline V gene. The CDR3 loop spans 15 amino acids. The DNA for the CDR3 is TGTGCCAGCAGCGACAGGGGGCGCCGTACGAATGAGCAGTTCTTC. As protein: CASSDRGRRTNEQFF.

The chain uses TRBV11-2 and TRBJ2-5, with 12 bases matching TRBD2. CDR3 length equals 17 residues. Germline V gene lookup returns CDR1 SGHAT and CDR2 FQNNGV. With V trimmed by 0 bases and J by 3 bases, 5 bases remained unmatched. CDR3 bases: TGTGCCAGCAGCTTAGACCTCGGACTAGCGGGAAAAGAGACCCAGTACTTC. It yields the protein CASSLDLGLAGKETQYF.

In this sample, this clone turned up once. The CDR3 bases are TGTGCCAGCACCAGACTAGCGGGAGAGCACGAGCAGTACTTC. Translating it yields CASTRLAGEHEQYF. V is TRBV6-6 and J is TRBJ2-7, with 12 bases matching TRBD2. Germline CDR1 and CDR2: MNHNY and SVGAGI (reference sequence). CDR3 length equals 14 residues. V trimming: 7 bases; J trimming: 5 bases; junction bases outside the gene matches: 6.

V usage is TRBV6-5 and J usage is TRBJ1-6; 7 positions match TRBD1. Losses at the gene ends were 5 bases for V and 10 bases for J; bases not matched to a gene: 11. CDR1 and CDR2 (germline): MNHEY, SVGAGI. CDR3 length: 15 amino acids. CDR3: CASSKGSGTVSPLHF. The CDR3 DNA reads as TGTGCCAGCAGTAAGGGATCCGGGACAGTCTCACCCCTCCACTTT.

The chain carries TRBV28 and TRBJ1-4, with TRBD1 matching over 8 bases. Per germline, CDR1 MDHEN and CDR2 SYDVKM. Trimming cost V 7 bases and J 8 bases; bases outside gene matches: 9. This CDR3 comprises 14 residues. The CDR3 protein is CASISGTGGEKLFF. Written as DNA, the CDR3 is TGTGCCAGCATCTCCGGGACAGGTGGAGAAAAACTGTTTTTT.

This chain joins TRBV7-2 and TRBJ2-5; 10 bases fit TRBD1. After removal of 4 bases from V and 1 base from J, the junction contained 3 bases not matched to a gene. CDR1 is SGHTA, CDR2 FQGNSA, per germline. CDR3 length equals 15 residues. CDR3 sequence (DNA): TGTGCCAGCAGCTCGGGACAGGGGAGCCAAGAGACCCAGTACTTC. This encodes CASSSGQGSQETQYF.

The chain uses TRBV6-1 and TRBJ2-1; D uncertain. The CDR3 spans 14 residues. Trimming removed 0 bases from V and 2 bases from J, with 5 bases in between. The germline gives CDR1 MNHNS, CDR2 SASEGT. CDR3 in DNA: TGTGCCAGCAGTGAAGCCGAGGCCTACAATGAGCAGTTCTTC. Its translation: CASSEAEAYNEQFF.

The rearrangement uses TRBV29-1 and TRBJ2-3, with a possible D match to TRBD2 (7 bases). This CDR3 has 15 residues. Germline V CDR1 and CDR2: SQVTM, ANQGSEA. Between the trimmed V and J ends, which lost 0 bases and 5 bases, there was a span of 15 bases. CDR3 coding DNA: TGCAGCGTTGAAGATCGACGGGGGGCGCGAGATACGCAGTATTTT. Its protein is CSVEDRRGARDTQYF.

V usage is TRBV30 and J usage is TRBJ1-4; 7 bases line up with TRBD1. Germline CDR1 reads GTSNPN; CDR2 reads SVGIG (reference sequence). V gave up 5 bases and J gave up 4 bases; unmatched junction bases: 4. This CDR3 region has 13 residues. The CDR3 spells CAWEGQYNEKLFF. CDR3 bases: TGTGCCTGGGAGGGACAGTATAATGAAAAACTGTTTTTT.